The 7 T cell receptor beta chains in this list originate from one sample, sequenced in a study of blood T cells in healthy people across ages. It was with a sample-barcoded 5' primer and a J-beta primer mix that a second PCR of roughly 6 to 12 cycles was run. Each CDR3 protein gets one entry after TCRdb re-called the 5' RACE reads with MiXCR. The top ten clones hold 15% to 19% of a sample with roughly 640,000 distinct CDR3 sequences, around 31% of them seen once. Sample: blood. These receptors were obtained from a woman older than 75 in good health.

The V call is TRBV7-3, the J call TRBJ2-1, with a possible D match to TRBD1 (6 bases). Germline V gene lookup returns CDR1 SGHTA and CDR2 FQGTGA. The CDR3 runs 13 residues. Trimming cost V 1 base and J 12 bases, with 13 bases left between them. The CDR3 here is CASSLSGQTGQFF. In DNA form, the CDR3 reads TGTGCCAGCAGCTTAAGTGGACAGACGGGGCAGTTCTTC. The full variable domain, in which reference TRBV7-3 and TRBJ2-1 provide the parts outside the CDR3, is GAGVSQTPSNKVTEKGKYVELRCDPISGHTALYWYRQSLGQGPEFLIYFQGTGAADDSGLPNDRFFAVRPEGSVSTLKIQRTERGDSAVYLCASSLSGQTGQFFGPGTRLTVL.

At least ten counts were recorded for this clonotype. This chain links TRBV20-1 with TRBJ1-5; perhaps TRBD1 as D (5 bases). This CDR3 region has 14 residues. The V gene's germline CDR1 is DFQATT and CDR2 SNEGSKA (reference sequence). V lost 5 bases and J lost 6, with 17 bases in between. The CDR3 sequence is CSAGSGGVSQPQHF. CDR3 nucleotides: TGCAGTGCTGGCTCAGGAGGGGTAAGTCAGCCCCAGCATTTT.

This clonotype was recorded at least ten times. J is TRBJ2-3 and V is TRBV11-1, with D perhaps matching TRBD2 (7 bases). Trimming cost V 4 bases and J 6 bases, with 17 bases left between them. The CDR3 contains 15 residues. CDR1 and CDR2 (germline): SGHAT, FQDESV (reference sequence). The CDR3 nucleotides are TGTGCCAGCAGCTCCGGGGGGCCCGCCGGGGATACGCAGTATTTT. Its translation: CASSSGGPAGDTQYF.

A note on this clonotype: A clone one base away is much larger, so this may be a read error. The genes are TRBV2 and TRBJ2-4, with D perhaps TRBD2 (5 bases). The J call is uncertain, as TRBJ2-7 better fits the DNA end. The germline gives CDR1 SNHLY, CDR2 FYNNEI. The CDR3 length is 13 residues. CDR3 in DNA: TGTGCCAGCAGGGCTACGAGGGATAGCGAGCAGTACTTC. This encodes CASRATRDSEQYF.

This chain links TRBV30 with TRBJ1-1; TRBD1 aligns across 8 bases. After removal of 7 bases from V and 6 bases from J, the junction contained 13 bases not matched to a gene. Germline assignment: CDR1 GTSNPN and CDR2 SVGIG (reference sequence). CDR3 length: 14 residues. The CDR3 sequence: CASGTGGGSAEAFF. The CDR3 coding sequence is TGTGCCTCAGGGACAGGAGGGGGGTCGGCTGAAGCTTTCTTT.

This clonotype has a handful of counts. It may be a read error: a sequence one base away is much more abundant. This rearrangement joins TRBV20-1 to TRBJ1-1; 7 positions match TRBD1. From germline, CDR1 is DFQATT and CDR2 SNEGSKA (reference sequence). The CDR3 is made up of 14 amino acids. The V segment lost 6 bases and the J segment 4 bases; nucleotides outside the gene matches: 11. CDR3 bases: TGCAGTGCCGACTCCGGGACAGCGAGCACTGAAGCTTTCTTT. Translation gives CSADSGTASTEAFF.

In this sample, this clonotype turned up once. A much larger clone lies one base from this, so it may be a read error. This sequence joins TRBV6-6 and TRBJ2-7; 9 bases match TRBD1. The V gene's germline CDR1 is MNHNY and CDR2 SVGAGI (reference sequence). This CDR3 is built from 15 residues. With 2 bases clipped from V and 7 bases from J, the junction kept 9 bases outside the gene matches. The CDR3 sequence is CASSYLGQGGNEQYF. In DNA, the CDR3 is TGTGCCAGCAGTTACCTGGGACAGGGAGGGAATGAGCAGTACTTC.